This TCR beta chain originates from a study of blood T cell repertoires in COVID-19. Study summary: Donors in the United States, Italy and Spain gave samples during acute or convalescent COVID-19. PBMCs, B-cell-depleted T cells, or T cells were the source of the cDNA or gDNA that made up the material.

How the authors handled the data: The authors estimated nucleated cell counts from reference gene primer amplification. This table comes from immunoSEQ multiplex PCR, and its TCRdb copy is limited to in-frame clones, with some not included. V and J calls and clone size are given by that table; D and trimming were obtained from the DNA. Altogether tens of thousands of clones are present, roughly 89% being singletons, with the ten largest covering about 1.9%. Germline CDR1 reads SQVTM; CDR2 reads ANQGSEA. CDR3 length: 15 residues. V was clipped by 6 bases and J by 4 bases, with 21 bases between them. The chain recombines TRBV29-1 with TRBJ1-2; perhaps TRBD1 as D (5 bases). This TCR was sampled from a woman in her 50s in a cohort sampled during active COVID-19. The sequenced sample consisted of peripheral blood. For the CDR3, the DNA is TGCAGCGTGGCAAAGGGAGGGACTGACTCCTATGGCTACACCTTC. As protein: CSVAKGGTDSYGYTF.